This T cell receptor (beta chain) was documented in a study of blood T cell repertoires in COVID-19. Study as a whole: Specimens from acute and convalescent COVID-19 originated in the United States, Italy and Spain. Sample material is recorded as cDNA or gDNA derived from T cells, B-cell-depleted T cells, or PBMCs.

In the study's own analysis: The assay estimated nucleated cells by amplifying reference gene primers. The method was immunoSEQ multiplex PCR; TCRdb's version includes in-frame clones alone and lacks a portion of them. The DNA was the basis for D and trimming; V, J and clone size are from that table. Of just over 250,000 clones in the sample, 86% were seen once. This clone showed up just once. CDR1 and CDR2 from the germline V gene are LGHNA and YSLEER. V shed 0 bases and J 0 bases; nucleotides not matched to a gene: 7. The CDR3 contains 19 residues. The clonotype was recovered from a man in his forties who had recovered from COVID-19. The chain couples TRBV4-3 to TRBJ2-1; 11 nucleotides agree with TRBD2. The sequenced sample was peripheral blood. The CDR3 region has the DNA TGCGCCAGCAGCCAAGAAGGGGGTCTAGCGGGGGGCTCCTACAATGAGCAGTTCTTC. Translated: CASSQEGGLAGGSYNEQFF.